Following are 11 T cell receptor beta chains from one sample sequenced in a study of beta chain features in type 1 diabetes. What was sequenced were expressed TCRB transcripts, since all of the isolated RNA had been reverse transcribed. The method was immunoSEQ multiplex PCR; TCRdb's version includes in-frame clones alone and lacks a portion of them. The profile shows some 700,000 clones, about an eighth of them singletons. Study-level findings and limits: Researchers report that Type 1 diabetes patients had moderately but significantly shorter TCRB CDR3s across all four CD4+ subsets.

No antigens are known for them. The sequencing sample was made of naive CD4+ T cells from blood. The receptors derive from a man aged 18 to 29 with type 1 diabetes.

There are a few counts of this clone. The rearrangement uses TRBV27 and TRBJ2-7; possibly TRBD2 for D (5 bases). This CDR3 has 14 amino acids. Deletions cut 7 bases from V and 1 base from J, with 14 bases between. Germline CDR1 is MNHEY and CDR2 is SMNVEV (reference sequence). The CDR3 nucleotides are TGTGCCAGCACTCCCAGTGAGGGTTCCTACGAGCAGTACTTC. Amino acid sequence: CASTPSEGSYEQYF.

This chain joins TRBV7-9 and TRBJ1-1; 7 nucleotides match TRBD1. This CDR3 spans 14 amino acids. The J segment lost 7 bases and the V segment lost 7 bases, leaving 12 bases of the junction unmatched. The germline gives CDR1 SEHNR, CDR2 FQNEAQ (reference sequence). Here the CDR3 reads CASTLARDSHEAFF. In DNA, the CDR3 is TGTGCCAGCACCCTCGCAAGGGACAGCCATGAAGCTTTCTTT.

The chain links TRBV1 to TRBJ2-7; no DNA check was done on the table's D call, TRBD1. TRBV1 is termed a pseudogene. This CDR3 comprises 17 residues. CDR3 residues: CTSYRTGVSYRSYEQYF. CDR3 nucleotides: TGCACCAGCTATCGGACAGGGGTTTCGTATCGCTCCTACGAGCAGTACTTC.

In its sample, this clone was seen a few times. The rearrangement links TRBV30 to TRBJ2-7, with 11 bases that match TRBD1. J gave up 2 bases and V 3 bases, and 3 bases lay outside the gene matches. Germline-derived CDR1 and CDR2 are GTSNPN and SVGIG (reference sequence). The CDR3 covers 14 residues. In DNA, the CDR3 is TGTGCCTGGAGGACGGGACAGGGGGCCTACGAGCAGTACTTC. Amino acid sequence: CAWRTGQGAYEQYF.

V is TRBV5-1 and J is TRBJ1-2, with D uncertain. This CDR3 comprises 13 residues. Trimming removed 0 bases from V and 6 bases from J, with 9 bases in between. Germline CDR1 is SGHRS and CDR2 is YFSETQ. CDR3: CASSLGAEDGYTF. The CDR3 DNA follows: TGCGCCAGCAGCTTGGGGGCAGAGGATGGCTACACCTTC.

This clone was counted a few times. The chain joins TRBV6-6 to TRBJ1-6; tentative D call: TRBD1 (5 bases). The CDR3 length is 11 residues. With 6 bases removed from V and 12 bases from J, the gap between germline ends came to 9 bases. Germline V gene sequence: CDR1 MNHNY, CDR2 SVGAGI (reference sequence). The CDR3 region is CASSLGEPLHF. In DNA, the CDR3 is TGTGCCAGCAGCCTGGGGGAACCCCTCCACTTT.

The V gene is TRBV7-9, the J gene TRBJ1-1; maybe TRBD1 (5 bases). The CDR3 runs to 15 residues. Germline V gene lookup returns CDR1 SEHNR and CDR2 FQNEAQ (reference sequence). V was clipped by 7 bases and J by 1 base, with 16 bases between them. In DNA, the CDR3 is TGTGCCAGCATCCAAGAGGGACTTTGGAACACTGAAGCTTTCTTT. Encoded protein: CASIQEGLWNTEAFF.

This clone came up a few times. Other DNA sequences in the same sample also yield this CDR3. The chain combines TRBV5-1 with TRBJ2-3, with D uncertain. Trimming removed 0 bases from V and 0 bases from J, with 8 bases in between. The length of the CDR3 is 15 residues. The V gene's germline CDR1 is SGHRS and CDR2 YFSETQ. The CDR3 nucleotides read TGCGCCAGCAGCTTGGCAAGCCTAAGCACAGATACGCAGTATTTT. Residues: CASSLASLSTDTQYF. Together with reference TRBV5-1 and TRBJ2-3, the CDR3 gives the full variable domain: KAGVTQTPRYLIKTRGQQVTLSCSPISGHRSVSWYQQTPGQGLQFLFEYFSETQRNKGNFPGRFSGRQFSNSRSEMNVSTLELGDSALYLCASSLASLSTDTQYFGPGTRLTVL.

The chain has TRBV11-2 and TRBJ2-4; maybe TRBD2 (5 bases). Per germline, CDR1 SGHAT and CDR2 FQNNGV. CDR3 length: 18 amino acids. V was trimmed by 5 bases and J by 1 base, leaving 21 bases between them. The chain's CDR3 is CASSSLIEDFRAKNIQYF. The CDR3 DNA reads as TGTGCCAGCAGCAGCCTTATCGAGGACTTCCGGGCCAAAAACATTCAGTACTTC.

The chain links TRBV28 to TRBJ1-6; no reliable D call. This CDR3 region has 15 residues. Trimming stripped 5 bases from V and 4 bases from J, with 12 bases between. Germline CDR1 is MDHEN and CDR2 is SYDVKM. CDR3 sequence: CASSPPAGYNSPLHF. The CDR3 DNA reads as TGTGCCAGCAGTCCCCCCGCGGGGTATAATTCACCCCTCCACTTT.

A few counts support this clone. The chain carries TRBV20-1 and TRBJ2-1; D not resolved. Between the trimmed V and J ends, which lost 3 bases and 9 bases, there was a span of 9 bases. This CDR3 has 11 amino acids. CDR1 and CDR2 from the germline V gene are DFQATT and SNEGSKA (reference sequence). The CDR3 DNA sequence: TGCAGTGCTAGTTGGGGTACTGAGCAGTTCTTC. The encoded protein is CSASWGTEQFF.